This TCR beta chain was sequenced during a study of CD8 T cells in Susac syndrome (dated by TCRdb to about 2019). For the study in its entirety: Repertoire sequencing was used to test whether CD8+ T cell activation and differentiation in Susac syndrome was antigen driven. Clonality of the CD8+ T cell repertoire was compared between over ten healthy donors, roughly 14 Susac syndrome patients and under 19 multiple sclerosis patients.

High-throughput TCR beta sequencing profiled peripheral blood CD8+ and CD4+ T cells from healthy donors, Susac syndrome patients and multiple sclerosis patients. Treatment-naive patients with stable or active relapsing-remitting disease fulfilling revised McDonald criteria were used as multiple sclerosis controls. CD8+ TEMRA cells were enriched by FACS, while bulk CD8+ and CD4+ T cells were purified by magnetic negative isolation. Blood was collected in EDTA tubes and processed within 24 hours, with PBMCs isolated through density gradient centrifugation. PBMCs intended for TCR sequencing were cryopreserved in liquid nitrogen and thawed later in a water bath at 37 degrees C. Purity of sorted or isolated CD4+, CD8+ and CD8+ TEMRA cells was at least 90%. Study-wide findings and limitations: The TCR sequencing and HLA analysis was acknowledged to have included a relatively small number of individuals.

RNA was extracted with the RNeasy kit and roughly 0.45 to 1 ug was reverse transcribed using random hexamers. The immunoSEQ multiplex PCR assay, which covers 54 Vbeta and 13 Jbeta segments, was used to amplify TCR beta CDR3 regions. PCR amplification bias was corrected by using a synthetic template baseline for primer optimization and computational correction. Concerning the study's data processing: Reads were assigned to V, D and J genes according to IMGT and analyzed in immunoSEQ Analyzer, with only productive sequences retained. Clonality was calculated as one minus the Shannon entropy normalized by log2 of the number of productive unique sequences. Public and private clones were assessed among the 100 most prevalent clones of each patient and control. Clones were defined as Susac-specific when absent from the healthy and MS cohorts, from over 950 published viral clones and from other ImmuneACCESS disease sequences. The public reads were run again by TCRdb, first through fastp at Q25 and then through MiXCR, and only productive beta chains were kept. Identical CDR3 proteins give one entry, which carries the most common genes and DNA. None of the V and J calls come from the authors' own analysis; TCRdb made them. In all, the sample holds about 300,000 distinct CDR3 sequences, and around nine tenths of those were seen once. The top ten constitute about 0.17% of the sample.

Comment on this clonotype: Its antigen is not yet known. No base-level quality is on record; no much larger clone is a single base apart.

The germline V gene (reference sequence) sets CDR1 to SEHNR and CDR2 to FQNEAQ. Trimming costs V 3 bases and J 2 bases, and their ends lie 14 bases apart. The CDR3 sequence holds 16 residues, the cysteine and phenylalanine included. The only DNA kept is the CDR3, 48 bases in frame from the first base. The chain couples TRBV7-9 to TRBJ1-3; tentative D gene TRBD1, with 5 bases matching. This clonotype was sampled from a human donor with multiple sclerosis. Sequencing used CD8+ T cells from PBMCs. This receptor has the CDR3 CASSFGPGGAGNTIYF. Here is the DNA: TGTGCCAGCAGCTTCGGCCCGGGAGGGGCTGGAAACACCATATATTTT.